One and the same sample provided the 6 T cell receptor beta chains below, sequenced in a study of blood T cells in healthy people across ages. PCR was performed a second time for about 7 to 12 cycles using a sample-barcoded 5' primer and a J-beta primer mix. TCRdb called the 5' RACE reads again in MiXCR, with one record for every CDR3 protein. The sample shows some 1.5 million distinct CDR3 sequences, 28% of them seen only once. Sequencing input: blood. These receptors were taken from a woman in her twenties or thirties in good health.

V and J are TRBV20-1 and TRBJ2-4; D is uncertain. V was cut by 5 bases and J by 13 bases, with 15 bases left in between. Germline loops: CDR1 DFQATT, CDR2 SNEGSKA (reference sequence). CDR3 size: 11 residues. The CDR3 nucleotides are TGCAGTGCTCTAGGGAACAATGAGCAGTACTTC. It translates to CSALGNNEQYF.

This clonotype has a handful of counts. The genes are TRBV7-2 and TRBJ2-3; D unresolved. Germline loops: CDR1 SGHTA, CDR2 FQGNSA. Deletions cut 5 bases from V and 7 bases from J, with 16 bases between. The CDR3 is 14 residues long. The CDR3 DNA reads TGTGCCAGCAGCCGCACCCGGGCTGGGAATACGCAGTATTTT. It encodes CASSRTRAGNTQYF. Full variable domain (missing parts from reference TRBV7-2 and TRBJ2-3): GAGVSQSPSNKVTEKGKDVELRCDPISGHTALYWYRQSLGQGLEFLIYFQGNSAPDKSGLPSDRFSAERTGGSVSTLTIQRTQQEDSAVYLCASSRTRAGNTQYFGPGTRLTVL.

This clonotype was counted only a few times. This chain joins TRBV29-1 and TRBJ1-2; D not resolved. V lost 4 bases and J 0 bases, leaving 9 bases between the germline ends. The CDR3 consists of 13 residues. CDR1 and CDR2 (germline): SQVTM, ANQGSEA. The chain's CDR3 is CSVVSLTNYGYTF. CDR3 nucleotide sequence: TGCAGCGTTGTTTCCCTCACTAACTATGGCTACACCTTC. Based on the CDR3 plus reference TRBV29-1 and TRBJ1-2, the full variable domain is SAVISQKPSRDICQRGTSLTIQCQVDSQVTMMFWYRQQPGQSLTLIATANQGSEATYESGFVIDKFPISRPNLTFSTLTVSNMSPEDSSIYLCSVVSLTNYGYTFGSGTRLTVV.

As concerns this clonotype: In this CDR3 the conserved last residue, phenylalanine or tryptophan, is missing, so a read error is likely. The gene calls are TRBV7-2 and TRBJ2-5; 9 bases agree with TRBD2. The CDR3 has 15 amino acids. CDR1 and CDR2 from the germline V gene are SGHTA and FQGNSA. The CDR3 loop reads CASSLERGVSETQYV. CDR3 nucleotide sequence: TGCGCCAGCAGCTTAGAGCGGGGGGTATCGGAGACCCAGTACGTC.

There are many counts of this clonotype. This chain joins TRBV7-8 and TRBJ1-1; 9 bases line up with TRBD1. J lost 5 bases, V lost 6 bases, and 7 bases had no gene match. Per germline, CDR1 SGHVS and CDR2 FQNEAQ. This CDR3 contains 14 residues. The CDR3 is CASSSQGARTEAFF. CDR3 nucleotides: TGTGCCAGCAGTTCACAGGGGGCGCGGACTGAAGCTTTCTTT.

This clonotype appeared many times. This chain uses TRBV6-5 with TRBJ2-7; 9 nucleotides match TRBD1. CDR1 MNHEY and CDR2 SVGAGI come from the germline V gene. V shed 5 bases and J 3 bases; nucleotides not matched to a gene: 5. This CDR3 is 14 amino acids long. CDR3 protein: CASSETGGNYEQYF. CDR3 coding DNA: TGTGCCAGCAGTGAGACAGGGGGTAACTACGAGCAGTACTTC.